This T cell receptor (beta chain) was identified during a study of control samples from healthy donors and cancer patients. Assay: immunoSEQ multiplex PCR; the TCRdb copy retains only in-frame clones and omits some. The sample lists approximately 140,000 clones; roughly 93% were seen once. This CDR3 comprises 13 residues. Germline V CDR1 and CDR2: MNHEY, SVGAGI. V was pared by 0 bases and J by 9 bases, with 9 bases between. The sample was blood. This chain uses TRBV6-5 with TRBJ1-5; D is ambiguous. The receptor comes from a man aged 18 to 30 in good health. The DNA of the CDR3 is TGTGCCAGCAGTTACTCGATCTTAAGGCCCCAGCATTTT. It is translated as CASSYSILRPQHF.